The 20 T cell receptor beta chains below all came from one sample that was sequenced in a study of T-cell reconstitution after alpha-beta-depleted transplantation in children. Molecular barcoding with unique molecular identifiers was used for the TCRbeta library. One entry per CDR3 protein results from TCRdb running MiXCR on the PCR reads. The table lists tens of thousands of distinct CDR3 sequences, roughly 5.2% of them singletons, with approximately 17% in the top ten. Sequences were derived from PBMCs, mostly from graft donor cells, sampled 180 days after TCRalphabeta/CD19-depleted stem cell transplant. These TCRs come from a boy under three years old who had a stem cell transplant for acute myeloid leukemia, so the T cells may come from the graft donor.

This clonotype occurred many times. The chain is built from TRBV4-3 and TRBJ2-6; no firm D call. The CDR3 runs 13 residues. Germline V CDR1 and CDR2: LGHNA, YSLEER. Trimming took 8 bases from V and 0 from J, leaving 5 bases between them. CDR3 coding DNA: TGCGCCAGCCTCTTCTCTGGGGCCAACGTCCTGACTTTC. Protein sequence: CASLFSGANVLTF.

This clonotype has a count of ten or more. The rearrangement links TRBV6-5 to TRBJ2-2; tentative D call: TRBD1 (6 bases). V lost 6 bases, J lost 6 bases, and 20 bases lay in between. CDR1 is MNHEY, CDR2 SVGAGI, per germline. The CDR3 sequence is 16 residues long. DNA for the CDR3: TGTGCCAGCAGCCACCCCCCGGGACATCAGGCCGGGGAGCTGTTTTTT. Protein sequence: CASSHPPGHQAGELFF.

This clonotype occurred many times. The rearrangement links TRBV4-3 to TRBJ2-7; D is undetermined. The length of the CDR3 is 15 residues. The V end was cut by 0 bases, the J end by 3 bases, with 12 bases between. CDR1 is LGHNA, CDR2 YSLEER, per germline. The CDR3 DNA follows: TGCGCCAGCAGCCAAGAATTCATTAGGATCTACGAGCAGTACTTC. Amino acid sequence: CASSQEFIRIYEQYF.

Ten or more counts support this clonotype. The gene calls are TRBV10-1 and TRBJ2-3, with D maybe TRBD1 (5 bases). Per the germline V gene, CDR1 is WNHNN and CDR2 is SYGVQD (reference sequence). This CDR3 spans 16 amino acids. V lost 0 bases to trimming and J lost 2 bases, with 12 bases between them. For the CDR3, the DNA is TGCGCCAGCAGTGAGTCGACCAGGGCCCTCACAGATACGCAGTATTTT. This translates into CASSESTRALTDTQYF.

The table lists this clonotype with many counts. The V gene is TRBV20-1, the J gene TRBJ2-7; D not resolved. V lost 1 base to trimming and J lost 6 bases, with 7 bases between them. Germline lookup yields CDR1 DFQATT and CDR2 SNEGSKA (reference sequence). The CDR3 runs 11 residues. Here the CDR3 DNA reads TGCAGTGCTAGAGTATGGAGCGAGCAGTACGTC. Residues: CSARVWSEQYV.

This clonotype was detected many times. V is TRBV4-1 and J is TRBJ1-5, with TRBD1 matching 7 bases. The V gene end was trimmed by 1 base and the J gene end by 6 bases; junction bases not matched to a gene: 6. Germline CDR1 reads MGHRA; CDR2 reads YSYEKL. The CDR3 has 15 residues. The CDR3 region has the DNA TGCGCCAGCAGCCAAGTTTTCCAGGGGGGTCAGCCCCAGCATTTT. Its protein product is CASSQVFQGGQPQHF.

This clonotype was seen many times. The chain is built from TRBV5-1 and TRBJ2-1; D is unclear. Trimming took off 4 bases at V and 8 bases at J, with 16 bases between the two ends. The CDR3 extends over 14 amino acids. Germline V lookup: CDR1 SGHRS, CDR2 YFSETQ. The CDR3 DNA sequence: TGCGCCAGCAGCAACCCGGACCTATCTTATGAGCAGTTCTTC. It specifies CASSNPDLSYEQFF. The full variable domain, with the rest looked up from reference TRBV5-1 and TRBJ2-1, is KAGVTQTPRYLIKTRGQQVTLSCSPISGHRSVSWYQQTPGQGLQFLFEYFSETQRNKGNFPGRFSGRQFSNSRSEMNVSTLELGDSALYLCASSNPDLSYEQFFGPGTRLTVL.

This clonotype was counted ten times or more. The gene calls are TRBV28 and TRBJ2-5; no clear D. The CDR3 spans 15 residues. The V end lost 1 base, the J end lost 3 bases, and 12 bases lay between the germline ends. CDR1 MDHEN and CDR2 SYDVKM come from the germline V gene. The CDR3 sequence: CASSLLGRIEETQYF. The CDR3 DNA reads TGTGCCAGCAGTTTATTGGGCAGGATCGAAGAGACCCAGTACTTC.

This clonotype showed up many times. The chain has TRBV19 and TRBJ1-5, with 8 positions matching TRBD1. This CDR3 region has 18 residues. J gave up 10 bases and V 1 base, and 18 bases lay outside the gene matches. Per germline, CDR1 LNHDA and CDR2 SQIVND (reference sequence). The CDR3 sequence is CASSIVGRLTGDRRPQHF. DNA for the CDR3: TGTGCCAGTAGTATAGTGGGCCGACTGACAGGGGATCGACGACCCCAGCATTTT.

This clonotype was seen repeatedly, ten times or more. The DNA of the CDR3 is TGTGCCAGCAGCCTGACAGGGCATGAGCAGTTCTTC. Its translation: CASSLTGHEQFF. V gene TRBV11-1 combines with J gene TRBJ2-1; 7 bases map to TRBD1. The germline V gene encodes CDR1 SGHAT and CDR2 FQDESV (reference sequence). The CDR3 length is 12 residues. V lost 5 bases and J lost 8; bases outside the gene matches: 3.

This clonotype was picked up many times. V and J are TRBV5-5 and TRBJ1-1; D uncertain. The CDR3 is made up of 14 amino acids. The germline V gene encodes CDR1 SGHKS and CDR2 YYEKEE (reference sequence). Trimming cost V 4 bases and J 6 bases, with 16 bases left between them. In nucleotides, the CDR3 is TGTGCCAGCAGCCCTACAGCGGTCGCGGCTGAAGCTTTCTTT. Protein product: CASSPTAVAAEAFF.

In regard to this clonotype: A much bigger clone sits one base away, suggesting this may be a read error. V is TRBV3-1 and J is TRBJ2-5, with a possible D match to TRBD1 (6 bases). The CDR3 extends over 19 amino acids. Looked up from germline, CDR1 is LGHDT and CDR2 is YNNKEL (reference sequence). CDR3 coding DNA: TGTGCCTGCAGCCAAGAGGGGAGAGGTACAGGGATGGAACGAGAGACCCAGTACTTC. Residues: CACSQEGRGTGMERETQYF.

This clonotype was found many times. This chain links TRBV29-1 with TRBJ2-1; D not resolved. V dropped 0 bases and J dropped 9 bases, with 6 bases sitting between them. The germline CDR1 and CDR2 sequences are SQVTM and ANQGSEA. The CDR3 contains 11 residues. CDR3 DNA: TGCAGCGTTGAAGACTGGGGTGAGCAGTTCTTC. Translated, it gives CSVEDWGEQFF.

CDR3 sequence: CSVATVGTGGEGRYF. DNA for the CDR3: TGCAGCGTTGCGACGGTAGGGACAGGGGGCGAAGGTCGGTACTTC. This chain joins TRBV29-1 and TRBJ2-7; 12 nucleotides line up with TRBD1. Germline CDR1 SQVTM, CDR2 ANQGSEA. V was pared by 4 bases and J by 12 bases, with 16 bases of the junction left unmatched. The CDR3 is 15 residues long.

This clonotype has just one count. The rearrangement uses TRBV5-4 and TRBJ2-2; D remains ambiguous. Germline V CDR1 and CDR2: SGHNT, YYREEE (reference sequence). V lost 2 bases and J lost 1, with 9 bases in between. The CDR3 is 15 residues long. The CDR3 sequence: CASSFQDLNTGELFF. The CDR3 region has the DNA TGTGCCAGCAGCTTCCAGGACCTGAACACCGGGGAGCTGTTTTTT.

The genes are TRBV4-2 and TRBJ2-1, with D unclear. Trimming shortened V by 10 bases and J by 0 bases, and 19 bases separated the two germline ends. CDR1 is LGHNA, CDR2 YNFKEQ, per germline. The CDR3 covers 16 residues. This chain's CDR3 is CAIGPGLSSSYNEQFF. The CDR3 DNA reads TGTGCCATCGGCCCTGGGCTTTCGAGCTCCTACAATGAGCAGTTCTTC.

This clonotype was recorded many times. The V gene is TRBV5-1, the J gene TRBJ2-3, with TRBD2 identical over 16 bases. With V trimmed by 4 bases and J by 5 bases, 13 bases remained unmatched. This CDR3 is 19 amino acids long. In germline, CDR1 is SGHRS, CDR2 YFSETQ. Here the CDR3 reads CASSPLSGTSGGAKDTQYF. CDR3 in DNA: TGCGCCAGCAGCCCCCTCTCCGGGACTAGCGGGGGGGCGAAAGATACGCAGTATTTT. The full variable domain, completed using reference TRBV5-1 and TRBJ2-3, is KAGVTQTPRYLIKTRGQQVTLSCSPISGHRSVSWYQQTPGQGLQFLFEYFSETQRNKGNFPGRFSGRQFSNSRSEMNVSTLELGDSALYLCASSPLSGTSGGAKDTQYFGPGTRLTVL.

This clonotype was seen at least ten times. V usage is TRBV5-1 and J usage is TRBJ1-1; 7 bases fit TRBD1. This CDR3 spans 12 amino acids. Germline CDR1 is SGHRS and CDR2 is YFSETQ. V lost 4 bases, J lost 6 bases, and 3 bases stayed unmatched. The DNA for the CDR3 is TGCGCCAGCAGCCAGGGGGGTGCTGAAGCTTTCTTT. Its protein product is CASSQGGAEAFF. Drawing the rest from reference TRBV5-1 and TRBJ1-1, the complete variable domain is KAGVTQTPRYLIKTRGQQVTLSCSPISGHRSVSWYQQTPGQGLQFLFEYFSETQRNKGNFPGRFSGRQFSNSRSEMNVSTLELGDSALYLCASSQGGAEAFFGQGTRLTVV.

There are a few counts of this clonotype. J is TRBJ1-1 and V is TRBV2; D is unclear. Trimming stripped 5 bases from V and 11 bases from J, with 12 bases between. This CDR3 is 11 amino acids long. In germline, CDR1 is SNHLY, CDR2 FYNNEI. CDR3 sequence reads: CASSTSRFAFF. DNA for the CDR3: TGTGCCAGCAGTACCTCCCGGTTTGCTTTCTTT. Full variable domain (rest looked up from reference TRBV2 and TRBJ1-1): EPEVTQTPSHQVTQMGQEVILRCVPISNHLYFYWYRQILGQKVEFLVSFYNNEISEKSEIFDDQFSVERPDGSNFTLKIRSTKLEDSAMYFCASSTSRFAFFGQGTRLTVV.

This clonotype has more than one count but fewer than ten. This could be a read error, since a much larger clone is one nucleotide away. The rearrangement uses TRBV10-3 and TRBJ1-2; no reliable D call. Trimming stripped 2 bases from V and 4 bases from J, with 11 bases between. The CDR3 consists of 14 residues. Germline V CDR1 and CDR2: ENHRY, SYGVKD. CDR3 region: CAISEGLALYGYTF. CDR3 in DNA: TGTGCCATCAGTGAGGGGTTGGCTCTCTATGGCTACACCTTC.